This T cell receptor beta chain emerged from a study of regulatory T cells in long-lasting Graves disease. The V end lost 4 bases, the J end lost 4 bases, and 7 bases lay between the germline ends. This CDR3 spans 12 amino acids. Construction of TCR beta libraries relied on iRepertoire HTBI primers and on Arm-PCR targeting CDR3 regions. One entry per CDR3 protein, called by TCRdb with MiXCR from the multiplex PCR reads. The data show about 240,000 distinct CDR3 sequences, with just over 20% seen just once and over 11% held by the top ten. Documented time point: newly diagnosed GD, antithyroid drugs for less than 3 months. Researchers made the TCR library from RNA that was extracted from PBMCs.

The origin of this receptor is a female donor with Graves disease. The chain combines TRBV12-3 or TRBV12-4 with TRBJ2-5, with unresolved D. The input for sequencing was peripheral blood mononuclear cells (PBMCs), taken at new diagnosis, from a patient treated with antithyroid drugs. In DNA, the CDR3 is TGTGCCAGCAGTTCACGTCTAGAGACCCAGTACTTC. Translated, it gives CASSSRLETQYF.